This T cell receptor beta chain stems from a study of shared clonotypes between healthy human individuals. General observations from the study: The study found 4.5% to 6% of naive CD4 clonotypes shared across a few donors. Memory subsets had estimated richness that was generally smaller than that of naive subsets.

The CDR3 is made up of 15 amino acids. Looked up from germline, CDR1 is LNHDA and CDR2 is SQIVND (reference sequence). V was trimmed by 3 bases and J by 0 bases, leaving 6 bases between them. With respect to this clone: The antigen remains undetermined.

Clones were read by immunoSEQ multiplex PCR, and TCRdb kept only the in-frame ones, dropping some. The sample has 110,000 or so clones, around 68% seen once; the top ten hold approximately 25%. Everyone who donated was a Caucasian adult who lived in Nashville, Tennessee. Sequences were obtained from memory CD8+ T cells sorted from blood. As to subset: CD45RO+ cells pooled with CCR7-negative TemRA cells. The chain combines TRBV19 with TRBJ2-6; D is undetermined. The clonotype originates from a woman younger than 45 in good health. CDR3 sequence: CASSIDISGANVLTF. DNA of the CDR3: TGTGCCAGTAGTATTGACATCTCTGGGGCCAACGTCCTGACTTTC.